This is a list of T cell receptor beta chains from one sample in a study of T cell responses to AZD1222 COVID-19 vaccine. Measured with immunoSEQ multiplex PCR; TCRdb has only the in-frame clones, and not every one. Of some 110,000 clones listed, 93% are singletons. The sequencing here drew on peripheral blood, taken on day 0 of AZD1222 vaccination. Source of these receptors: an adult in good health. Both conserved end residues are part of each CDR3. D genes are given only for firm matches. Rows may omit the clone size; those that give it use once, few, many or a size class.

len,abundance,d_gene,v_gene,j_gene,CDR3nt,CDR3aa
14,-,-,TRBV28,TRBJ1-1,TGTGCCAGCAGGTCTGACTGGGGGGACACTGAAGCTTTCTTT,CASRSDWGDTEAFF
15,-,TRBD1,TRBV10-1,TRBJ2-4,TGCGCCAGCTCAGCTACAGGGGATGCCAAAAACATTCAGTACTTC,CASSATGDAKNIQYF
17,once,TRBD2,TRBV4-1,TRBJ2-5,TGCGCCAGCAGCCAACTCGTCGGGACTAGCGGTCAAGAGACCCAGTACTTC,CASSQLVGTSGQETQYF
14,-,-,TRBV15,TRBJ2-2,TGTGCCACCAGCTTTCGACCGTACACCGGGGAGCTGTTTTTT,CATSFRPYTGELFF
15,-,-,TRBV5-1,TRBJ2-5,TGCGCCAGCAGCTTGGAGGACTACCCCGAAGAGACCCAGTACTTC,CASSLEDYPEETQYF
15,-,TRBD2,TRBV5-4,TRBJ2-7,TGTGCCAGCAGCGAGGGACTAGCGGACTCCTACGAGCAGTACTTC,CASSEGLADSYEQYF
16,-,TRBD2,TRBV5-1,TRBJ2-3,TGCGCCAGCAGCTTCATGTCTAGCGGGAGTGCAGATACGCAGTATTTT,CASSFMSSGSADTQYF
14,-,-,TRBV28,TRBJ1-4,TGTGCCAGCAGTTCCGGGACGGAAAATGAAAAACTGTTTTTT,CASSSGTENEKLFF
16,-,TRBD2,TRBV4-1,TRBJ2-1,TGCGCCAGCAGCCAAGGAAAGGCTAGCGGGAGAAATGAGCAGTTCTTC,CASSQGKASGRNEQFF
13,-,-,TRBV20-1,TRBJ1-1,TGCAGTGCTAGTATCGCCAGGGACACTGAAGCTTTCTTT,CSASIARDTEAFF
12,-,-,TRBV4-1,TRBJ2-1,TGCGCCAGCAGCCAGGTGTTGAATGAGCAGTTCTTC,CASSQVLNEQFF
15,-,TRBD1,TRBV5-1,TRBJ2-7,TGCGCCAGCAGCTGGGCAGGACAGGGGGCCTACGAGCAGTACTTC,CASSWAGQGAYEQYF
15,-,-,TRBV11-2,TRBJ1-1,TGTGCCAGCAGCGCACGTCAGACTGGTGACACTGAAGCTTTCTTT,CASSARQTGDTEAFF
14,-,-,TRBV5-1,TRBJ1-4,TGCGCCAGCAGCTTGGGGTGGACTAATGAAAAACTGTTTTTT,CASSLGWTNEKLFF
15,-,-,TRBV7-2,TRBJ2-5,TGTGCCAGCAGCCAGCCAGGAGTCCTCCAAGAGACCCAGTACTTC,CASSQPGVLQETQYF
13,-,-,TRBV7-2,TRBJ2-7,TGTGCCAGCAGCTTGCACTACACCTACGAGCAGTACTTC,CASSLHYTYEQYF
14,-,-,TRBV7-8,TRBJ1-2,TGTGCCAGCAGCTTAGTCGCAGGGAGCTATGGCTACACCTTC,CASSLVAGSYGYTF
13,-,TRBD1,TRBV6-4,TRBJ1-1,TGTGCCAGCTCACAGGGGGCGGCTACTGAAGCTTTCTTT,CASSQGAATEAFF
14,-,TRBD1,TRBV9,TRBJ1-4,TGTGCCAGCTCACCGGGACAGACAAATGAAAAACTGTTTTTT,CASSPGQTNEKLFF
15,-,-,TRBV7-8,TRBJ2-2,TGTGCCAGCAGCTACGGGACGGTGAACACCGGGGAGCTGTTTTTT,CASSYGTVNTGELFF
15,-,-,TRBV19,TRBJ2-1,TGTGCCAGTAGTACCCCTTCCGACACTTCCGATGAGCAGTTCTTC,CASSTPSDTSDEQFF
17,-,TRBD1,TRBV5-1,TRBJ1-5,TGCGCCAGCAGCCCCACAGGGGGCTCGGTCGGCAATCAGCCCCAGCATTTT,CASSPTGGSVGNQPQHF
13,-,-,TRBV7-2,TRBJ2-2,TGTGCCAGCACCGAAGCACCCACCGGGGAGCTGTTTTTT,CASTEAPTGELFF
17,-,-,TRBV7-8,TRBJ2-7,TGTGCCAGCAGCTCAAGAAGGGGGGCTGGAGCGGGGAACGAGCAGTACTTC,CASSSRRGAGAGNEQYF
11,-,-,TRBV6-5,TRBJ2-7,TGTGCCAGCAGTACCGGGGACGAGCAGTACTTC,CASSTGDEQYF
11,-,-,TRBV27,TRBJ2-3,TGTGCCAGCGCCCATGCAGATACGCAGTATTTT,CASAHADTQYF
14,once,TRBD1,TRBV5-1,TRBJ1-4,TGCGCCAGCAGCCAAGGGACAGCAAATGAAAAACTGTTTTTT,CASSQGTANEKLFF
14,-,-,TRBV6-5,TRBJ2-1,TGTGCCACCGAAGGGGGGTACTCCTACAATGAGCAGTTCTTC,CATEGGYSYNEQFF
16,-,TRBD2,TRBV27,TRBJ2-1,TGTGCCAGCAGTTCGACGGGACTAGCGCTGGGGACTGAGCAGTTCTTC,CASSSTGLALGTEQFF
15,-,TRBD1,TRBV30,TRBJ2-7,TGTGCCTGGTGCTCCGGGACAGGGAGCTCCTACGAGCAGTACTTC,CAWCSGTGSSYEQYF
15,-,-,TRBV6-5,TRBJ2-2,TGTGCCAGCAGACAACCCGGAGGGCCGCACGGGGAGCTGTTTTTT,CASRQPGGPHGELFF
15,-,TRBD2,TRBV7-8,TRBJ2-3,TGTGCCAGCAGCCCCGGCGGGACTATGACAGATACGCAGTATTTT,CASSPGGTMTDTQYF
13,-,-,TRBV5-1,TRBJ1-1,TGCGCCAGCAGCTTGGCCGGGGGTTCTGAAGCTTTCTTT,CASSLAGGSEAFF
13,-,-,TRBV11-2,TRBJ1-1,TGTGCCAGCAGCTTAGAGGTGAACACTGAAGCTTTCTTT,CASSLEVNTEAFF
13,-,-,TRBV20-1,TRBJ1-5,TGCAGTGCTAGTACCCTTAACGGGCAGCCCCAGCATTTT,CSASTLNGQPQHF
12,-,-,TRBV6-5,TRBJ2-2,TGTGCCAGCAGGATACTAGACGGGGAGCTGTTTTTT,CASRILDGELFF
13,-,-,TRBV10-3,TRBJ2-5,TGTGCCATCAGGGTATCTCTCCAAGAGACCCAGTACTTC,CAIRVSLQETQYF
16,-,TRBD1,TRBV24-1,TRBJ2-2,TGTGCCACCAGTGACGCCGGGACAGGAGTCGCCGGGGAGCTGTTTTTT,CATSDAGTGVAGELFF
13,-,TRBD2,TRBV19,TRBJ2-5,TGTGCCAGTAGTACTAGCGGGGCGGAGACCCAGTACTTC,CASSTSGAETQYF
13,-,-,TRBV6-1,TRBJ1-2,TGTGCCAGCAGTGAGCTTGGGAACTATGGCTACACCTTC,CASSELGNYGYTF
13,-,-,TRBV29-1,TRBJ2-5,TGCAGCGTAGTATCTTCCTCCAGGGAGACCCAGTACTTC,CSVVSSSRETQYF
15,-,-,TRBV5-4,TRBJ1-4,TGTGCCAGCAGTCGAAGCAGGGGACCTAATGAAAAACTGTTTTTT,CASSRSRGPNEKLFF
17,once,-,TRBV4-1,TRBJ1-1,TGCGCCAGCAGCCAAGATATAATGGGGCCACTGAACACTGAAGCTTTCTTT,CASSQDIMGPLNTEAFF
14,-,TRBD1,TRBV28,TRBJ2-7,TGTGCCAGCAGTTCGAACAGGGGAACCTACGAGCAGTACTTC,CASSSNRGTYEQYF
12,-,-,TRBV5-4,TRBJ2-7,TGTGCCAGCAGCTTGCTGGGGGGCGAGCAGTACTTC,CASSLLGGEQYF
13,-,-,TRBV5-1,TRBJ1-3,TGCGCCAGCAGCGTGATATCTGGAAACACCATATATTTT,CASSVISGNTIYF
15,-,TRBD1,TRBV10-3,TRBJ1-1,TGTGCCATCAGGCCAAATTTAGGACAGGGAACTGAAGCTTTCTTT,CAIRPNLGQGTEAFF
16,-,-,TRBV21-1,TRBJ2-3,TGTGCCAGCAGCCCGAAAGGCACCGCTGTCACAGATACGCAGTATTTT,CASSPKGTAVTDTQYF
19,-,TRBD2,TRBV28,TRBJ2-7,TGTGCCAGCAGTCCATATCCCCGACTAGCGGGAGTCCCCTCCTACGAGCAGTACTTC,CASSPYPRLAGVPSYEQYF
13,-,-,TRBV27,TRBJ2-1,TGTGCCAGCAGTTTAACGGGAAGAAATGAGCAGTTCTTC,CASSLTGRNEQFF
15,-,-,TRBV19,TRBJ2-6,TGTGCCAGTAGTATGCGGGGAGCTGGGGCCAACGTCCTGACTTTC,CASSMRGAGANVLTF
16,-,-,TRBV5-4,TRBJ2-5,TGTGCCAGCAGCGTCTCAACTAGCACTTCCGCAGAGACCCAGTACTTC,CASSVSTSTSAETQYF
16,once,-,TRBV7-3,TRBJ2-1,TGTGCCAGCAGCTTAACCGGGACTCCTTCCTACAATGAGCAGTTCTTC,CASSLTGTPSYNEQFF
14,-,TRBD1,TRBV6-5,TRBJ1-5,TGTGCCAGCTCGACGGACAGGGTCAATCAGCCCCAGCATTTT,CASSTDRVNQPQHF
14,-,TRBD2,TRBV27,TRBJ2-1,TGTGCCAGCACGGCGGGGGGCTCCTACAATGAGCAGTTCTTC,CASTAGGSYNEQFF
15,-,TRBD1,TRBV7-2,TRBJ2-5,TGTGCCAGCAGGCCAAACAGGGGGCCACAAGAGACCCAGTACTTC,CASRPNRGPQETQYF
13,-,TRBD1,TRBV14,TRBJ1-1,TGTGCCAGCAGCCAAATCGGCAGGGGGCATGCTTTCTTT,CASSQIGRGHAFF
13,-,-,TRBV3-1/TRBV3-2,TRBJ2-3,TGTGCCAGCAGCCAAGTTGGCTCGGGAGCGCAGTATTTT,CASSQVGSGAQYF
12,-,-,TRBV29-1,TRBJ1-1,TGCAGCGTTCGGGAAATGAACACTGAAGCTTTCTTT,CSVREMNTEAFF
13,-,TRBD1,TRBV6-5,TRBJ1-6,TGTGCCAGCATGAGAGGGGGCAGTTCACCCCTCCACTTT,CASMRGGSSPLHF